Below, one TCR beta chain is given with its context. The data belong to a study of control samples from healthy donors and cancer patients. Sequencing was performed with immunoSEQ multiplex PCR; in TCRdb, only in-frame clones are kept and a portion is missing. Of about 160,000 clones in the sample, approximately 94% were seen once. The sequence was obtained from a man between 60 and 70 years old with colorectal cancer. Source material: PBMCs.

The CDR3 DNA follows: TGTGCCAGCAGCTTAGCCCCCGGGACACCCTACGAGCAGTACTTC. It codes for CASSLAPGTPYEQYF. The chain combines TRBV7-6 with TRBJ2-7; the D gene is possibly TRBD1 (6 bases). In germline, CDR1 is SGHVS, CDR2 FNYEAQ. The V end was cut by 0 bases, the J end by 2 bases, with 11 bases between. The CDR3 has 15 residues.